Shown below are 11 T cell receptor beta chains from a single sample sequenced in a study of blood T cells in healthy people across ages. Primers used in a second PCR of about 7 to 12 cycles were a sample-barcoded 5' primer and a J-beta primer mix. TCRdb re-analysed the 5' RACE reads in MiXCR, keeping a single row per CDR3 protein. The data hold about 680,000 distinct CDR3 sequences, with around 48% observed a single time. Sequenced sample: blood. These receptors all come from a woman aged 55-75 years in good health.

The chain is built from TRBV6-5 and TRBJ2-1; D is tentatively TRBD1 or TRBD2 (5 bases each). The V gene lost 2 bases and the J gene lost 3 bases, with 11 bases spanning the gap. The germline gives CDR1 MNHEY, CDR2 SVGAGI. The CDR3 contains 15 residues. The CDR3 DNA sequence: TGTGCCAGCAGTTACAGCTCGGGGCTCTACAATGAGCAGTTCTTC. Its protein is CASSYSSGLYNEQFF.

This clonotype turned up a few times. This chain connects TRBV5-5 to TRBJ2-1; D may be TRBD2 (6 bases). This CDR3 has 15 residues. CDR1 is SGHKS and CDR2 is YYEKEE in the germline V gene (reference sequence). Trimming left V 4 bases short and J 5 bases short, with 16 bases between. This chain's CDR3 is CASSPDYNWNNEQFF. The CDR3 DNA sequence: TGTGCCAGCAGCCCGGACTATAACTGGAACAATGAGCAGTTCTTC.

The chain combines TRBV29-1 with TRBJ2-3, with TRBD2 identical over 7 bases. The germline CDR1 and CDR2 sequences are SQVTM and ANQGSEA. Unmatched junction bases numbered 9, after V lost 1 base and J lost 2 bases. The CDR3 spans 16 residues. The CDR3 nucleotides read TGCAGCGTTGAAGGGGGAGGGGCTGGTTACACAGATACGCAGTATTTT. Translated: CSVEGGGAGYTDTQYF.

The sample holds a few counts of this clonotype. The V and J genes are TRBV6-5 and TRBJ2-1; 8 bases agree with TRBD2. Germline V gene lookup returns CDR1 MNHEY and CDR2 SVGAGI. V trimming: 5 bases; J trimming: 0 bases; junction bases outside the gene matches: 6. The CDR3 runs to 16 residues. The CDR3 protein is CASSTALADSYNEQFF. In nucleotides, the CDR3 is TGTGCCAGCAGTACGGCACTAGCGGACTCCTACAATGAGCAGTTCTTC.

This sequence joins TRBV5-4 and TRBJ2-5; no clear D. Germline-derived CDR1 and CDR2 are SGHNT and YYREEE (reference sequence). The length of the CDR3 is 14 residues. V lost 0 bases, J lost 0 bases, and 6 bases lay in between. Written as DNA, the CDR3 is TGTGCCAGCAGCTTGGAATCGTACCAAGAGACCCAGTACTTC. It is translated as CASSLESYQETQYF.

The genes are TRBV28 and TRBJ2-7; perhaps TRBD2 as D (5 bases). The J call is in doubt because the DNA end fits TRBJ2-5 better. Germline CDR1 MDHEN, CDR2 SYDVKM. This CDR3 has 14 amino acids. For the CDR3, the DNA is TGTGCCAGCTTCCTTAGAGGGCTGGGAGAGACCCAGTACTTC. It is translated as CASFLRGLGETQYF.

V is TRBV2 and J is TRBJ2-4; no firm D call. Per germline, CDR1 SNHLY and CDR2 FYNNEI. The ends were cut back, 0 bases at V and 9 bases at J, with 12 bases in the middle. The CDR3 spans 14 residues. As DNA, the CDR3 is TGTGCCAGCAGTGAAGCGCTTCGGTCAGCCATTCAGTACTTC. Protein: CASSEALRSAIQYF.

The chain couples TRBV7-2 to TRBJ2-4; D is possibly TRBD1 (6 bases). The germline CDR1 and CDR2 sequences are SGHTA and FQGNSA. The CDR3 runs 13 residues. The V end was cut by 5 bases, the J end by 13 bases, with 18 bases between. The CDR3 sequence: CASSRRQVPTQYF. CDR3 in DNA: TGTGCCAGCAGCCGCAGACAGGTCCCAACGCAGTACTTC.

V gene TRBV7-2 combines with J gene TRBJ1-1; D is perhaps TRBD1 (5 bases). V dropped 0 bases and J dropped 1 base, with 15 bases sitting between them. CDR1 and CDR2 from the germline V gene are SGHTA and FQGNSA. The CDR3 length is 17 residues. The CDR3: CASSLALTAGRNTEAFF. The CDR3 DNA reads TGTGCCAGCAGCTTAGCGCTTACGGCAGGGCGGAACACTGAAGCTTTCTTT.

The count of this clonotype is one. A much larger clone lies a single base off, so this may be a read error. The chain combines TRBV25-1 with TRBJ2-3, with unresolved D. The CDR3 is 15 amino acids. Per germline, CDR1 MGHDK and CDR2 SYGVNS. Trimming cost V 7 bases and J 0 bases, with 14 bases left between them. DNA for the CDR3: TGTGCCAGCACTGCACGAGAGGCTAGCACAGATACGCAGTATTTT. It encodes CASTAREASTDTQYF.

The sample holds many counts of this clonotype. The chain recombines TRBV5-4 with TRBJ2-5, with D possibly TRBD2 on 5 matching bases. CDR1 and CDR2 (germline): SGHNT, YYREEE (reference sequence). The CDR3 runs to 13 residues. V was pared by 1 base and J by 5 bases, with 9 bases between. The CDR3 DNA is TGTGCCAGCAGCTTGACCGGGGATGAGACCCAGTACTTC. Its protein is CASSLTGDETQYF.